A selection of T cell receptor beta chains follows, all from one sample in a study of shared clonotypes between healthy human individuals. Clones were sequenced by immunoSEQ multiplex PCR, and TCRdb holds only the in-frame ones, with some missing. Of just over 2,000,000 clones listed, roughly 96% were seen once; the top ten hold more than 0.1%. Sequenced input: naive CD4+ T cells sorted from blood. Receptors originate from a man aged 18 to 30 in good health. Both conserved end residues are part of each CDR3. A D gene is named only where the DNA matches it firmly. Only part of the rows carry a size: once, few, many, or a class if the clone is expanded.

J gene | V gene | D gene | clone size | CDR3 DNA | CDR3 protein
TRBJ2-7 | TRBV6-1 | TRBD2 | NA | TGTGCCAGCAGTGAAGCGGCTAGCGGGAGTTACGAGCAGTACTTC | CASSEAASGSYEQYF
TRBJ1-1 | TRBV30 | TRBD1 | NA | TGTGCCTGGAGTAGAGGGGGCGGCACTGAAGCTTTCTTT | CAWSRGGGTEAFF
TRBJ1-6 | TRBV2 | NA | NA | TGTGCCAGCAGTGTGACAGAGGCAAATTCACCCCTCCACTTT | CASSVTEANSPLHF
TRBJ1-6 | TRBV5-1 | NA | NA | TGCGCCAGCAGCCAGACGGGGCCGAACTCACCCCTCCACTTT | CASSQTGPNSPLHF
TRBJ1-2 | TRBV5-8 | NA | NA | TGTGCCAGCAGCTTGGGGGGCTCGGTCTACGGCTACACCTTC | CASSLGGSVYGYTF
TRBJ1-1 | TRBV11-2 | NA | NA | TGTGCCAGCAGCTTAGTTCGGGGGACTGAAGCTTTCTTT | CASSLVRGTEAFF
TRBJ2-7 | TRBV19 | NA | NA | TGTGCCAGTAGTATGATACAGGCGGAATACGAGCAGTACTTC | CASSMIQAEYEQYF
TRBJ2-4 | TRBV7-2 | NA | NA | TGTGCCAGCAGCTTACCCAGCCTTCTCCTAAACATTCAGTACTTC | CASSLPSLLLNIQYF
TRBJ2-5 | TRBV19 | NA | NA | TGTGCCAGTAGTATGGGCGGTTTAGAGACCCAGTACTTC | CASSMGGLETQYF
TRBJ1-2 | TRBV29-1 | NA | NA | TGCAGCGTCACATCCGGGACCGCGGGTGGCTACACCTTC | CSVTSGTAGGYTF
TRBJ2-5 | TRBV5-1 | TRBD2 | NA | TGCGCCACCAGACTCGGGAGCGGGATAATACAAGAGACCCAGTACTTC | CATRLGSGIIQETQYF
TRBJ2-3 | TRBV7-2 | NA | NA | TGTGCCAGCAGCCTAAGCACAGATACGCAGTATTTT | CASSLSTDTQYF
TRBJ1-3 | TRBV6-1 | NA | NA | TGTGCCAGCACCGAACCAGGGAGGTACGGAAACACCATATATTTT | CASTEPGRYGNTIYF
TRBJ1-1 | TRBV29-1 | NA | NA | TGCAGCGTTGAAGATAGGCCGGGAGTTAACACTGAAGCTTTCTTT | CSVEDRPGVNTEAFF
TRBJ1-2 | TRBV18 | TRBD1 | NA | TGTGCCAGCTCACCACTGACAGGGACCTATGGCTACACCTTC | CASSPLTGTYGYTF
TRBJ2-7 | TRBV6-1 | TRBD1 | NA | TGTGCCAGCAGTGCTGGACAGGGGGCCTCCTACGAGCAGTACTTC | CASSAGQGASYEQYF
TRBJ1-1 | TRBV10-3 | NA | NA | TGTGCCATCAGCGGACAGAAGTACACTGAAGCTTTCTTT | CAISGQKYTEAFF
TRBJ1-1 | TRBV5-1 | NA | NA | TGCGCCAGCAGCTTGGGACCGGGACAACCTGAAGCTTTCTTT | CASSLGPGQPEAFF
TRBJ2-4 | TRBV9 | TRBD1 | once | TGTGCCAGCAGCGTAGGTCCTTCCGGGAGCCTCGGGACAGGAGGAAACATTCAGTACTTC | CASSVGPSGSLGTGGNIQYF
TRBJ2-2 | TRBV5-1 | TRBD2 | NA | TGCGCCAGCAGGTCGATAGCCGGGACTAGCGGAACCGGGGAGCTGTTTTTT | CASRSIAGTSGTGELFF
TRBJ2-3 | TRBV10-3 | TRBD2 | NA | TGTGCCATCAGTGTTATCCGGCTAGCGGGACCAACAGATACGCAGTATTTT | CAISVIRLAGPTDTQYF
TRBJ2-5 | TRBV4-1 | TRBD1 | NA | TGCGCCAGCAGCCAAGGGGACAGGGGTCAGGAGACCCAGTACTTC | CASSQGDRGQETQYF
TRBJ2-5 | TRBV5-1 | TRBD2 | NA | TGCGCCAGCAGCTTGGTCCGGACAAGGACTAGCGGGAGAACGGGACAAGAGACCCAGTACTTC | CASSLVRTRTSGRTGQETQYF
TRBJ2-6 | TRBV7-3 | NA | NA | TGTGCCAGCAGCCCGGGGTTGGGGGCCAACGTCCTGACTTTC | CASSPGLGANVLTF
TRBJ2-3 | TRBV18 | NA | NA | TGTGCCAGCTCACCAGGGTCCGGACGGACAGATACGCAGTATTTT | CASSPGSGRTDTQYF
TRBJ1-6 | TRBV11-2 | NA | NA | TGTGCCAGCAGCTCGTTCAGCAATAATTCACCCCTCCACTTT | CASSSFSNNSPLHF
TRBJ2-1 | TRBV5-1 | TRBD1 | NA | TGCGCCAGCAGCTCGACAGGGGGAATCTACAATGAGCAGTTCTTC | CASSSTGGIYNEQFF
TRBJ2-5 | TRBV11-2 | TRBD1 | NA | TGTGCCAGCAGCTTATTCGATCTCGACAGGGTACAAGAGACCCAGTACTTC | CASSLFDLDRVQETQYF
TRBJ2-7 | TRBV7-2 | NA | NA | TGTGCCAGCAGCCCGGAAGGGGGGGGCTACGAGCAGTACTTC | CASSPEGGGYEQYF
TRBJ1-1 | TRBV29-1 | NA | NA | TGCAGCGTTGAGAACACTGAAGCTTTCTTT | CSVENTEAFF
TRBJ1-4 | TRBV10-1 | NA | few | TGCGCCAGCAGTGAGTCCGGGGCCGAAAAACTGTTTTTT | CASSESGAEKLFF
TRBJ1-6 | TRBV19 | NA | NA | TGTGCCAGTAGCCCTGGACAGTCAAATAATTCACCCCTCCACTTT | CASSPGQSNNSPLHF
TRBJ2-5 | TRBV27 | NA | once | TGTGCCAGCAGGGGTGCGGGTACCGTCCAAGAGACCCAGTACTTC | CASRGAGTVQETQYF
TRBJ2-2 | TRBV4-1 | NA | NA | TGCGCCAGCAGCCACGGTAGCGTCGCGAACACCGGGGAGCTGTTTTTT | CASSHGSVANTGELFF
TRBJ1-1 | TRBV5-4 | TRBD1 | NA | TGTGCCAGCAGCCCGGGACAGCCGAACACTGAAGCTTTCTTT | CASSPGQPNTEAFF
TRBJ2-1 | TRBV10-2 | TRBD2 | NA | TGCGCCAGCGGGGAACTAGCGGGAGGGACTGAGCAGTTCTTC | CASGELAGGTEQFF
TRBJ2-5 | TRBV10-1 | TRBD2 | NA | TGCGCCAGCAGAGGGACCGAAAGGCCGGGACGGGAGGGCCCCGAGACCCAGTACTTC | CASRGTERPGREGPETQYF
TRBJ2-7 | TRBV5-1 | TRBD2 | NA | TGCGCCAGCAGCTTGACTAGCGACTCCTACGAGCAGTACTTC | CASSLTSDSYEQYF
TRBJ2-7 | TRBV28 | NA | NA | TGTGCCAGCAGTTTATTTAGTAGCTCCTACGAGCAGTACTTC | CASSLFSSSYEQYF
TRBJ1-6 | TRBV27 | TRBD1 | NA | TGTGCCAGCACAAGAGAGACAGGGGGCGCCTATAATTCACCCCTCCACTTT | CASTRETGGAYNSPLHF